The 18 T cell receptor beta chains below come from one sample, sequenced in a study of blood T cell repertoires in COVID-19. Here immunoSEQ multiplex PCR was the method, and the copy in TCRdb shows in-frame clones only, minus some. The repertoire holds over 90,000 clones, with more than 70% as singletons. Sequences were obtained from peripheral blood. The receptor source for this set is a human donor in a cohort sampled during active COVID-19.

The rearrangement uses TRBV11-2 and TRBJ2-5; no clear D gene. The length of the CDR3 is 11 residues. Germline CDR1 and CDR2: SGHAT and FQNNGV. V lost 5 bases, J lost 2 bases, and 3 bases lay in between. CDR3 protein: CASSLQETQYF. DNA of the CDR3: TGTGCCAGCAGCCTTCAAGAGACCCAGTACTTC.

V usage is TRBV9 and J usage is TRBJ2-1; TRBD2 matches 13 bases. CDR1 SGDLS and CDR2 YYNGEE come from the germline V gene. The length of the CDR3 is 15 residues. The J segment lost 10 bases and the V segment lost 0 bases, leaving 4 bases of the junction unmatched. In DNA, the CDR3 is TGTGCCAGCAGCGTAGACTGGGGACTAGCGGGGGAGCAGTTCTTC. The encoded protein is CASSVDWGLAGEQFF.

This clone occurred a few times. CDR3 sequence: CASSLRQGGYEQYF. The CDR3 DNA follows: TGCGCCAGCAGCCTTCGACAGGGAGGCTACGAGCAGTACTTC. V gene TRBV4-1 combines with J gene TRBJ2-7, with D perhaps TRBD1 (7 bases). CDR3 length: 14 amino acids. Germline CDR1 and CDR2: MGHRA and YSYEKL. V gave up 4 bases and J gave up 3 bases, with 13 bases separating them.

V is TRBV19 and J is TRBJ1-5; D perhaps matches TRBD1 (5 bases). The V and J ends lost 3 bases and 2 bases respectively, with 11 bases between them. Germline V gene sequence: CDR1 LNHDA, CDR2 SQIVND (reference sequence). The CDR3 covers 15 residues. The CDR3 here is CASSMSGGGNQPQHF. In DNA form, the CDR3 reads TGTGCCAGTAGTATGTCAGGAGGGGGCAATCAGCCCCAGCATTTT.

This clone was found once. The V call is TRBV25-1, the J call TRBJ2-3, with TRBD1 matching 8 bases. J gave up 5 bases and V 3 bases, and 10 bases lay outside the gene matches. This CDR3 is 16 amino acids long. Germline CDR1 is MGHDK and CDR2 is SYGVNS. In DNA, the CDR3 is TGTGCCAGCAGTGACCCCTCGCAGGGGGCAAGAGATACGCAGTATTTT. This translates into CASSDPSQGARDTQYF.

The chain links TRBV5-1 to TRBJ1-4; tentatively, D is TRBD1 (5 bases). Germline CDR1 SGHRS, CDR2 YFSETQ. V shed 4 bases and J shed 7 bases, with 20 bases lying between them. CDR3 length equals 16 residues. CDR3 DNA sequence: TGCGCCAGCAGCCCGAATTCGGGGGTATTAAGTGAAAAACTGTTTTTT. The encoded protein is CASSPNSGVLSEKLFF.

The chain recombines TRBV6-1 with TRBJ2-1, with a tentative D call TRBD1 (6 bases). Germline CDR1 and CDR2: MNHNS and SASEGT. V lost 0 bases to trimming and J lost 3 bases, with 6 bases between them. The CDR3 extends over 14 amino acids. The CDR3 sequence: CASSEAGGYNEQFF. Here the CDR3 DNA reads TGTGCCAGCAGTGAAGCAGGGGGCTACAATGAGCAGTTCTTC.

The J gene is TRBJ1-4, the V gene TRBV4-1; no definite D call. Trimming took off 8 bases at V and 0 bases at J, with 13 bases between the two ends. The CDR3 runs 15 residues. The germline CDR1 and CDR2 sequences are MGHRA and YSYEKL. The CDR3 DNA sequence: TGCGCCAGCCGCCTGATCGGAGCAACTAATGAAAAACTGTTTTTT. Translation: CASRLIGATNEKLFF.

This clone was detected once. CDR3: CASSAAPSTLNYGYTF. The CDR3 coding sequence is TGTGCCAGCAGCGCGGCGCCCTCTACACTTAACTATGGCTACACCTTC. V usage is TRBV5-4 and J usage is TRBJ1-2; D is undetermined. V was trimmed by 4 bases and J by 1 base, leaving 17 bases between them. Germline assignment: CDR1 SGHNT and CDR2 YYREEE (reference sequence). This CDR3 contains 16 residues. The full variable domain, with the rest looked up from reference TRBV5-4 and TRBJ1-2, is ETGVTQSPTHLIKTRGQQVTLRCSSQSGHNTVSWYQQALGQGPQFIFQYYREEENGRGNFPPRFSGLQFPNYSSELNVNALELDDSALYLCASSAAPSTLNYGYTFGSGTRLTVV.

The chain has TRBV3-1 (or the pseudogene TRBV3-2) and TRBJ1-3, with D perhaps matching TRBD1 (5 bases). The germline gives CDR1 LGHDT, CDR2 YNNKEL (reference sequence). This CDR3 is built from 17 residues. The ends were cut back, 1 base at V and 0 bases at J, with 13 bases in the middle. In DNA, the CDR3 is TGTGCCAGCAGCCAAGCCCAGACAGCCCTCTCTGGAAACACCATATATTTT. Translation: CASSQAQTALSGNTIYF.

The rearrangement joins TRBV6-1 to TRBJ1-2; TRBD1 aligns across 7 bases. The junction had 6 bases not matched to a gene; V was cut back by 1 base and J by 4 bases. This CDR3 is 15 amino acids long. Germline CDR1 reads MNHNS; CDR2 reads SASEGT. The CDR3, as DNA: TGTGCCAGCAGTGAAGGACAGGGTACGGGCTATGGCTACACCTTC. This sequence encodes CASSEGQGTGYGYTF.

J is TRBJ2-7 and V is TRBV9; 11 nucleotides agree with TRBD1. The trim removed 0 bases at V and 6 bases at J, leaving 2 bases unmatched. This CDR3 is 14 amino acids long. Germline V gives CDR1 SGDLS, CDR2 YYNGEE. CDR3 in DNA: TGTGCCAGCAGCGTAGGGGACAGGGGGGGCGAGCAGTACTTC. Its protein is CASSVGDRGGEQYF.

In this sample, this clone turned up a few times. The CDR3 protein is CASSLYRGEPQHF. DNA of the CDR3: TGTGCCAGCAGTTTATACAGGGGAGAGCCCCAGCATTTT. This chain connects TRBV12-3 or TRBV12-4 to TRBJ1-5; TRBD1 matches 7 bases. The CDR3 has 13 residues. Trimming at V came to 2 bases and at J to 8 bases, leaving 3 bases not matched to a gene.

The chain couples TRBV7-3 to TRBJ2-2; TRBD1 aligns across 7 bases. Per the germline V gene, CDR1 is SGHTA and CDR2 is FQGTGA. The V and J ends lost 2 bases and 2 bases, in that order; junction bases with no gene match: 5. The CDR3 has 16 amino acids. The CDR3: CASSLGWTGNTGELFF. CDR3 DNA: TGTGCCAGCAGCTTAGGGTGGACAGGAAACACCGGGGAGCTGTTTTTT. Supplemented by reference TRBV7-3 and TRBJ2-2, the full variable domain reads GAGVSQTPSNKVTEKGKYVELRCDPISGHTALYWYRQSLGQGPEFLIYFQGTGAADDSGLPNDRFFAVRPEGSVSTLKIQRTERGDSAVYLCASSLGWTGNTGELFFGEGSRLTVL.

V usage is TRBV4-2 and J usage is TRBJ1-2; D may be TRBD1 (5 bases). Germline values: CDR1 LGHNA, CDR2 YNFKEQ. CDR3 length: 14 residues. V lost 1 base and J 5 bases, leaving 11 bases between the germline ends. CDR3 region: CASSQAAGSYGYTF. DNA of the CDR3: TGTGCCAGCAGCCAAGCTGCAGGGTCATATGGCTACACCTTC.

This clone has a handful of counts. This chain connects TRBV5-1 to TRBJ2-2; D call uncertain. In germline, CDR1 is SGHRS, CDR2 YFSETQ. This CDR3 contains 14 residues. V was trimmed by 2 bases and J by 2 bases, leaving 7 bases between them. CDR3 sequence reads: CASSFGSNTGELFF. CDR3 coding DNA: TGCGCCAGCAGCTTCGGGTCTAACACCGGGGAGCTGTTTTTT. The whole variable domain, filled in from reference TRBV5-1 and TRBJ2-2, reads KAGVTQTPRYLIKTRGQQVTLSCSPISGHRSVSWYQQTPGQGLQFLFEYFSETQRNKGNFPGRFSGRQFSNSRSEMNVSTLELGDSALYLCASSFGSNTGELFFGEGSRLTVL.

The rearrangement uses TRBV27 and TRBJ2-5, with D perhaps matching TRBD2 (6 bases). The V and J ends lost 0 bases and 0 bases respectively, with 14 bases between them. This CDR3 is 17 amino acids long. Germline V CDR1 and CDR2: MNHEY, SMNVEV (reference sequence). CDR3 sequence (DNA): TGTGCCAGCAGTTTATCGGGGCGGGGACGGTACCAAGAGACCCAGTACTTC. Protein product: CASSLSGRGRYQETQYF.

CDR3 DNA: TGTGCCAGCAGTTACGGGAGGGGTGAAGCTTTCTTT. The encoded protein is CASSYGRGEAFF. V usage is TRBV6-2 or TRBV6-3 and J usage is TRBJ1-1; the D gene is possibly TRBD1 (5 bases). CDR3 length equals 12 residues. The V end was cut by 2 bases, the J end by 7 bases, with 8 bases between. Germline CDR1 reads MNHEY; CDR2 reads SVGEGT.